The 2 T cell receptor beta chains presented below share a single source sample, sequenced in a study of cytomegalovirus exposure and HLA in healthy donors (dated by TCRdb to 2016 to 2017). Libraries came from the immunoSEQ multiplex PCR assay. The multiplex PCR relied on a mix of 60 forward primers for TCR Vbeta segments and 13 reverse primers for TCR Jbeta segments. This immuneACCESS table, as held by TCRdb, lists in-frame sequences with V and J called but not all clones. Of the missing ones, under half trace to an unresolved V gene in checked studies; the others have no known cause. Here the sample has 60,000 to 75,000 clones; 80% to 90% occur a single time. The biggest ten clones account for about 12% of the sample. Sequencing was carried out using PBMCs. These receptors originate from a woman aged 25-40 years in good health and CMV-seropositive.

The chain combines TRBV28 with TRBJ2-4; D may be TRBD1 (5 bases). Per the germline V gene, CDR1 is MDHEN and CDR2 is SYDVKM. This CDR3 has 15 residues. Trimming pared 3 bases from V and 2 bases from J, leaving 11 bases between. The CDR3 is CASSLTQGSKNIQYF. The DNA of the CDR3 is TGTGCCAGCAGTTTGACTCAGGGATCCAAAAACATTCAGTACTTC.

This sequence joins TRBV7-2 and TRBJ2-3, with 10 bases lining up with TRBD2. Germline assignment: CDR1 SGHTA and CDR2 FQGNSA. The CDR3 has 16 residues. The V gene end was trimmed by 5 bases and the J gene end by 8 bases; junction bases not matched to a gene: 13. As DNA, the CDR3 is TGTGCCAGCAGCCGAAGAGCGGGAGGGCCAGTAGGTACGCAGTATTTT. Residues: CASSRRAGGPVGTQYF.